This TCR beta chain stems from a study of identical twins. Overall study results and limits: Cord blood beta clonotypes that were abundant carried fewer insertions, and memory repertoires showed no such trend. An excess of low generation probability was shown by twin-shared out-of-frame alpha sequences. Twins' excess sharing was less marked for out-of-frame beta sequences.

With 2 bases removed from V and 5 bases from J, the gap between germline ends came to 12 bases. The germline V gene encodes CDR1 MNHEY and CDR2 SMNVEV (reference sequence). This CDR3 is 14 amino acids long. Template switching created a universal primer site, and the cDNA included unique molecular identifiers. Each CDR3 protein gets one entry after TCRdb re-called the 5' RACE reads with MiXCR. The sample carries about 810,000 distinct CDR3 sequences, roughly an eighth recorded once. On this clonotype: Its target is unknown.

These data also featured in a second study, about yellow fever vaccine responses in identical twins.

The chain joins TRBV27 to TRBJ2-5; tentatively, D is TRBD1 (6 bases). The material sequenced was PBMCs. The clonotype comes from a woman aged 18-35 years in good health. CDR3 sequence: CASSLSPGDETQYF. The CDR3 DNA reads TGTGCCAGCAGTTTAAGTCCAGGGGATGAGACCCAGTACTTC.